These T cell receptor beta chains were read from a single sample in a study of technical replicates of blood from several donors. The repertoire was sequenced with immunoSEQ multiplex PCR; TCRdb's copy has only in-frame clones and lacks some. The sample shows approximately 70,000 clones, roughly 98% of them seen only once. The sequenced material came from T cells isolated from PBMCs. These TCRs come from a human donor in good health. The CDR3 runs from the conserved cysteine through the conserved F or W. Fields, in order: V gene, D gene, clone size, J gene, CDR3 protein, CDR3 DNA. The D gene is left open where the match is weak. The size field is filled for only some rows; it gives once, few, many or a size class.

v_gene: TRBV11-3
d_gene: TRBD2
abundance: NA
j_gene: TRBJ2-7
CDR3aa: CASSLEWSGGTYEQYF
CDR3nt: TGTGCCAGCAGCCTGGAGTGGAGCGGGGGAACCTACGAGCAGTACTTC

v_gene: TRBV10-2
d_gene: NA
abundance: once
j_gene: TRBJ2-7
CDR3aa: CASYLQPYEQYF
CDR3nt: TGCGCCAGCTATCTACAGCCTTACGAGCAGTACTTC

v_gene: TRBV6-5
d_gene: TRBD2
abundance: once
j_gene: TRBJ2-1
CDR3aa: CASSRTSGGYNEQFF
CDR3nt: TGTGCCAGCAGCCGGACTAGCGGGGGTTACAATGAGCAGTTCTTC

v_gene: TRBV27
d_gene: TRBD1
abundance: NA
j_gene: TRBJ1-2
CDR3aa: CASSLSWGDRTNYGYTF
CDR3nt: TGTGCCAGCAGTTTATCATGGGGGGACAGGACTAACTATGGCTACACCTTC

v_gene: TRBV4-1
d_gene: TRBD1
abundance: NA
j_gene: TRBJ2-1
CDR3aa: CASSQVTGGRDEQFF
CDR3nt: TGCGCCAGCAGCCAAGTCACAGGGGGCAGAGATGAGCAGTTCTTC

v_gene: TRBV19
d_gene: NA
abundance: NA
j_gene: TRBJ1-1
CDR3aa: CASSMVWESSEAFF
CDR3nt: TGTGCCAGTAGTATGGTTTGGGAGTCGAGTGAAGCTTTCTTT

v_gene: TRBV5-1
d_gene: TRBD1
abundance: NA
j_gene: TRBJ1-3
CDR3aa: CASSLQGASGNTIYF
CDR3nt: TGCGCCAGCAGTCTGCAGGGGGCTTCTGGAAACACCATATATTTT

v_gene: TRBV2
d_gene: NA
abundance: NA
j_gene: TRBJ1-5
CDR3aa: CASSEATGNQPQHF
CDR3nt: TGTGCCAGCAGTGAAGCTACAGGGAACCAGCCCCAGCATTTT

v_gene: TRBV6-5
d_gene: NA
abundance: NA
j_gene: TRBJ2-7
CDR3aa: CASSGSGEQYF
CDR3nt: TGTGCCAGCAGCGGGAGTGGGGAGCAGTACTTC

v_gene: TRBV6-4
d_gene: TRBD1
abundance: NA
j_gene: TRBJ1-5
CDR3aa: CAQHAGGATSGMPQHF
CDR3nt: TGTGCCCAGCATGCAGGGGGCGCAACTAGTGGAATGCCCCAGCATTTT

v_gene: TRBV7-8
d_gene: NA
abundance: NA
j_gene: TRBJ2-1
CDR3aa: CASSLADYEQFF
CDR3nt: TGTGCCAGCAGCTTAGCGGACTATGAGCAGTTCTTC

v_gene: TRBV9
d_gene: TRBD1
abundance: NA
j_gene: TRBJ1-1
CDR3aa: CASSKRQGAGTEAFF
CDR3nt: TGTGCCAGCAGCAAGCGACAGGGGGCGGGCACTGAAGCTTTCTTT

v_gene: TRBV5-8
d_gene: NA
abundance: NA
j_gene: TRBJ1-4
CDR3aa: CASNEPLEVNEKLFF
CDR3nt: TGTGCCAGCAACGAACCGTTGGAGGTTAATGAAAAACTGTTTTTT

v_gene: TRBV6-5
d_gene: NA
abundance: NA
j_gene: TRBJ2-5
CDR3aa: CASSYMATETQYF
CDR3nt: TGTGCCAGCAGTTACATGGCCACAGAGACCCAGTACTTC

v_gene: TRBV11-3
d_gene: TRBD1
abundance: NA
j_gene: TRBJ1-6
CDR3aa: CASSARDSDSPLHF
CDR3nt: TGTGCCAGCAGCGCCCGGGACAGCGATTCACCCCTCCACTTT